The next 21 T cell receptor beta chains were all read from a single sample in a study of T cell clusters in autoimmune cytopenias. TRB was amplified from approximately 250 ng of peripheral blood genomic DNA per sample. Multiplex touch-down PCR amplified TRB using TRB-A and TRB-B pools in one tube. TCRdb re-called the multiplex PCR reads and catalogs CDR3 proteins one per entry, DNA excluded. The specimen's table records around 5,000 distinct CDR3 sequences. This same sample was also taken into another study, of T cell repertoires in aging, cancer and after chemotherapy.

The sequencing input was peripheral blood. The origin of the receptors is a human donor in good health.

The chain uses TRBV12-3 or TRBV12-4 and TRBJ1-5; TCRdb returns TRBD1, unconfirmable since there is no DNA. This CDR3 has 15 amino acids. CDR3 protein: CASSFNQGGNQPQHF.

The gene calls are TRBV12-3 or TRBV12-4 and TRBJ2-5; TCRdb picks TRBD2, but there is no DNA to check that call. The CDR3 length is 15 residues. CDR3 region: CASPEEGTPQETQYF.

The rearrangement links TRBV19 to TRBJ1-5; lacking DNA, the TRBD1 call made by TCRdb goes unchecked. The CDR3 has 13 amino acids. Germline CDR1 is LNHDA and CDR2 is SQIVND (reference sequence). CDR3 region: CASRGQGNQPQHF.

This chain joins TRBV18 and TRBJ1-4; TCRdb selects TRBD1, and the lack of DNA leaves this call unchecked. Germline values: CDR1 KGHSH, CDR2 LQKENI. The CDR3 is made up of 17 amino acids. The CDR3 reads CASSPPTGVGTNEKLFF.

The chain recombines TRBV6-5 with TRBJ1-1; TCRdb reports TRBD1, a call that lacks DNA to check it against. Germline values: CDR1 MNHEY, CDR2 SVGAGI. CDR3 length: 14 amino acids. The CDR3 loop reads CASRSGVTNTEAFF.

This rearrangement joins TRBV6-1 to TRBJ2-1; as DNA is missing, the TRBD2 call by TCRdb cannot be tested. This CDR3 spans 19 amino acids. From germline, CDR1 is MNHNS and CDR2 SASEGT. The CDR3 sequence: CASVSRHPLDRDSYNEQFF.

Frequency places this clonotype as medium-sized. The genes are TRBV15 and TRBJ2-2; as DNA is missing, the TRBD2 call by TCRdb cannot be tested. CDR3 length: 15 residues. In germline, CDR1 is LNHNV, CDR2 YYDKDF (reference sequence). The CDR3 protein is CATSREGPVPRELFF.

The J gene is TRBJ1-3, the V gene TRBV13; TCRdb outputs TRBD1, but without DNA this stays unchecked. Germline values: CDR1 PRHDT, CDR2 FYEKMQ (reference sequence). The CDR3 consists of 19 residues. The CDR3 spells CASSLLQGMVLGSGNTIYF.

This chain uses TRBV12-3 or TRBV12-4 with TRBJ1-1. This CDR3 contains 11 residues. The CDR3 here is CASSLKSEAFF.

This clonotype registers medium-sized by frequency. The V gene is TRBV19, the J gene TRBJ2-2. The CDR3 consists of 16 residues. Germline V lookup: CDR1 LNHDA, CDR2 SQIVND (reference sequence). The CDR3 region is CASSIGTRMGTGELFF. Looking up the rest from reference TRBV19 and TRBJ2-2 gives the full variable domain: DGGITQSPKYLFRKEGQNVTLSCEQNLNHDAMYWYRQDPGQGLRLIYYSQIVNDFQKGDIAEGYSVSREKKESFPLTVTSAQKNPTAFYLCASSIGTRMGTGELFFGEGSRLTVL.

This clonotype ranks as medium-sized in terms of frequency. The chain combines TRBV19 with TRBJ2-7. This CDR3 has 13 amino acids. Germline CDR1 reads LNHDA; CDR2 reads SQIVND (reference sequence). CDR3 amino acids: CASSTGLRNEQYF.

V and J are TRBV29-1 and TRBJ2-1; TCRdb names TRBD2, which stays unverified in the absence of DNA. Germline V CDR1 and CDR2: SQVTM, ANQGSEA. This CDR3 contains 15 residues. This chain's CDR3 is CSVSGLAGGLNEQFF.

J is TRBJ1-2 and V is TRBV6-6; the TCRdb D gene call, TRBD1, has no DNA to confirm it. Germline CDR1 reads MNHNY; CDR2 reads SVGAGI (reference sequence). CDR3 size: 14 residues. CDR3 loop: CASRDRGAFYGYTF.

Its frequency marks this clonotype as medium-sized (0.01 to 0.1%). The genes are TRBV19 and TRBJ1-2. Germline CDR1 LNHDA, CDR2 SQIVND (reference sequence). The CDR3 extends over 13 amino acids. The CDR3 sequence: CASLRRSGYGYTF.

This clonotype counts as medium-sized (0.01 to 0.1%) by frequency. The CDR3: CASTPVAWEGVNQPQHF. V gene TRBV19 combines with J gene TRBJ1-5; TCRdb lists TRBD1, though no DNA is available to test this call. This CDR3 is built from 17 residues. Germline assignment: CDR1 LNHDA and CDR2 SQIVND (reference sequence).

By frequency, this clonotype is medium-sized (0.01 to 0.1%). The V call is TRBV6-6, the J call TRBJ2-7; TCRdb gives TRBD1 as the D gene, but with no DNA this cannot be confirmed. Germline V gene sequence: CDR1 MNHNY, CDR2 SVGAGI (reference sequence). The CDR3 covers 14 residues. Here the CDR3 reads CASILDRGPGEQYF.

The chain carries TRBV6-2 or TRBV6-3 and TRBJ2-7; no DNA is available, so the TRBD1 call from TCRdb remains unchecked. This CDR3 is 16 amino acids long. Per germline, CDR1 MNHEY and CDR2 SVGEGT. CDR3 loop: CASRTASGGASYEQYF.

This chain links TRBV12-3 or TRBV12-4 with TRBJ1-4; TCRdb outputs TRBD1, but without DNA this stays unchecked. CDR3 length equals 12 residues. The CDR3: CASGTMNEKLFF.

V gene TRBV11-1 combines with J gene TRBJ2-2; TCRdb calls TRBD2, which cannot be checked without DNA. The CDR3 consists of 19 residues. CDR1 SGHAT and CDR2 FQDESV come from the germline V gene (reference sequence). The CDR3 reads CASSLAVTSGTGHTGELFF.

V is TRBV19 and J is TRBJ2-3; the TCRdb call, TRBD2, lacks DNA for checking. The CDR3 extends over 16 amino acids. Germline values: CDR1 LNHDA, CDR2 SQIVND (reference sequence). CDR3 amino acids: CASSVTSGGRTDTQYF.

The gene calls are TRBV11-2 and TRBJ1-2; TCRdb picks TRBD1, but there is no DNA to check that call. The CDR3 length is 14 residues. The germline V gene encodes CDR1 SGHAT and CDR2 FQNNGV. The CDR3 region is CASSPQGRVYGYTF. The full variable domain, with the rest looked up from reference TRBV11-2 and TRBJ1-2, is EAGVAQSPRYKIIEKRQSVAFWCNPISGHATLYWYQQILGQGPKLLIQFQNNGVVDDSQLPKDRFSAERLKGVDSTLKIQPAKLEDSAVYLCASSPQGRVYGYTFGSGTRLTVV.